This TCR beta chain was profiled in a study of memory CD4+ T cells and cytomegalovirus serostatus. On the study more broadly: Of the healthy Belgian adults, several were CMV seropositive and 20 to 30 seronegative.

The repertoire was sequenced with immunoSEQ multiplex PCR; TCRdb's copy has only in-frame clones and lacks some. Found here are just under 95,000 clones, around 80% of them singletons; the top ten hold 3.6%. The CDR3 extends over 14 amino acids. V lost 6 bases, J lost 4 bases, and 13 bases lay in between. The germline gives CDR1 SGHVS, CDR2 FNYEAQ. The sort gate was single viable CD3+CD4+CD8-CD45RO+ cells for memory CD4+ T cells. Serum IgG to CMV pp150, pp28, p38 and p52 defined serostatus. A few counts support this clone. Its antigen is currently unknown. Study-wide results and limits: CD4+ memory repertoires contained about two fifths of the roughly 160 reported CMV TCRbeta sequences.

The sequenced material came from memory CD4+ T cells from blood. The rearrangement uses TRBV7-6 and TRBJ1-5; D is ambiguous. The TCR sequence derives from an adult in good health and CMV-seropositive. CDR3 amino acids: CASSTGRENQPQHF. The CDR3 nucleotides read TGTGCCAGCAGTACCGGCCGGGAGAATCAGCCCCAGCATTTT. Variable domain in full (rest from reference TRBV7-6 and TRBJ1-5): GAGVSQSPRYKVTKRGQDVALRCDPISGHVSLYWYRQALGQGPEFLTYFNYEAQQDKSGLPNDRFSAERPEGSISTLTIQRTEQRDSAMYRCASSTGRENQPQHFGDGTRLSIL.